The rows below give T cell receptor beta chains drawn from one sample of a study of blood T cell repertoires in COVID-19. Libraries were prepared by immunoSEQ multiplex PCR; TCRdb keeps only in-frame clonotypes and omits some of them. This table has about 32,000 clones, about 90% appearing once. Sequencing was performed on peripheral blood. All receptors derive from a man between 65 and 79 years old with active or convalescent COVID-19. CDR3s include the opening cysteine and the closing phenylalanine or tryptophan. A D gene is named only where the DNA matches it firmly. Clone size appears in some rows only: once, few, many, or a class for an expanded clone.

V gene	J gene	D gene	clone size	CDR3 DNA	CDR3 protein
TRBV18	TRBJ1-1	.	.	TGTGCCAGCTCACCTATGCAGGGGAACACTGAAGCTTTCTTT	CASSPMQGNTEAFF
TRBV19	TRBJ1-1	TRBD1	.	TGTGCCAGTAGTATTCCCGGGACAGGGGCGGACACTGAAGCTTTCTTT	CASSIPGTGADTEAFF
TRBV7-2	TRBJ2-1	TRBD2	.	TGTGCCAGCAGCTTCGGGACTAGGGTTAACAATGAGCAGTTCTTC	CASSFGTRVNNEQFF
TRBV5-1	TRBJ1-3	.	.	TGCGCCAGCAGCTTAGGCGGTGGAAACACCATATATTTT	CASSLGGGNTIYF
TRBV7-9	TRBJ1-5	TRBD1	.	TGTGCCAGCAGCTTAGAAGTCGTGGACAGGGTAGTTCAGCCCCAGCATTTT	CASSLEVVDRVVQPQHF
TRBV10-3	TRBJ2-1	TRBD2	.	TGTGCCATCAGCGGGACTAGGGCCGTTGAGCAGTTCTTC	CAISGTRAVEQFF
TRBV10-1	TRBJ1-1	.	.	TGCGCCAGCAGTGAAGGGGGATTCACTGAAGCTTTCTTT	CASSEGGFTEAFF
TRBV5-4	TRBJ1-2	.	.	TGTGCCAGCAGCTTGGCCGCAGGGAGGTATAACTATGGCTACACCTTC	CASSLAAGRYNYGYTF
TRBV12-3/TRBV12-4	TRBJ1-5	.	.	TGTGCCAGCAGCCTAAGCCCCTCGGGGCCCCAGCATTTT	CASSLSPSGPQHF
TRBV4-1	TRBJ1-3	.	.	TGCGCCAGCAGCCAAGATGGGGGCGCCTCTGGAAACACCATATATTTT	CASSQDGGASGNTIYF
TRBV6-1	TRBJ1-4	TRBD1	few	TGTGCCAGCAGTGAAAGGACAGGGGTGTGGGAAAAACTGTTTTTT	CASSERTGVWEKLFF
TRBV6-5	TRBJ1-1	TRBD1	.	TGTGCCAGCAGTTACTCGTGGGACAGGGATGCTTTCTTT	CASSYSWDRDAFF
TRBV30	TRBJ1-1	.	.	TGTGCCTGGACTAAGACAGCGAACACTGAAGCTTTCTTT	CAWTKTANTEAFF
TRBV5-1	TRBJ1-4	TRBD1	.	TGCGCCAGCAGCTTGGCGGGACAGAGTAATGAAAAACTGTTTTTT	CASSLAGQSNEKLFF
TRBV29-1	TRBJ1-1	TRBD1	.	TGCAGCGCCCCGAAAGGGGACAGGGGCACGATGAACACTGAAGCTTTCTTT	CSAPKGDRGTMNTEAFF
TRBV5-1	TRBJ1-1	.	.	TGCGCCAGCAGCTTGGTGGAGGGCACCACTGAAGCTTTCTTT	CASSLVEGTTEAFF
TRBV5-1	TRBJ2-1	.	.	TGCGCCAGCAGCTCCCCCGGGGGATATGAGCAGTTCTTC	CASSSPGGYEQFF
TRBV5-1	TRBJ1-2	TRBD1	.	TGCGCCAGCAGCTCGGGACAGGGGGTTACCTATGGCTACACCTTC	CASSSGQGVTYGYTF
TRBV2	TRBJ2-7	TRBD2	.	TGTGCCAGCAGCCTGACTAGCGGGAGGAATGAGCAGTACTTC	CASSLTSGRNEQYF
TRBV2	TRBJ1-2	TRBD1	.	TGTGCCAGCAAACTGGCGACAGGGCAAAGGGGCTACACCTTC	CASKLATGQRGYTF
TRBV7-2	TRBJ2-1	TRBD1	.	TGTGCCAGCAGCGGGACAGGGGGCAATAATGAGCAGTTCTTC	CASSGTGGNNEQFF
TRBV10-3	TRBJ2-4	TRBD2	.	TGTGCCATCAGTGAGTCGAGGGCCGCGGGGGGCCAGGGTAGCAAAAACATTCAGTACTTC	CAISESRAAGGQGSKNIQYF
TRBV7-9	TRBJ2-2	TRBD2	.	TGTGCCAGCAGCTCAAGCGGGGGGGCCACCGGGGAGCTGTTTTTT	CASSSSGGATGELFF
TRBV19	TRBJ2-1	TRBD1	.	TGTGCCAGTAGGGACAGGGGAACAAGTTACAATGAGCAGTTCTTC	CASRDRGTSYNEQFF
TRBV28	TRBJ1-2	.	.	TGTGCCAGCAGCCCGGGGGGGAGTATTGGCTACACCTTC	CASSPGGSIGYTF
TRBV15	TRBJ1-2	.	once	TGTGCCACCAGCAGGGACACCTATGGCTACACCTTC	CATSRDTYGYTF
TRBV16	TRBJ2-5	.	.	TGTGCCAGCAGCCCGTCTAATGTTCAAGAGACCCAGTACTTC	CASSPSNVQETQYF
TRBV7-8	TRBJ2-2	TRBD2	.	TGTGCCAGCAGGGGACTAGCGGGCACCGGGGAGCTGTTTTTT	CASRGLAGTGELFF
TRBV20-1	TRBJ1-1	.	.	TGCAGTGCTAGGGTCCCCGGGGCTTTCTTT	CSARVPGAFF
TRBV4-2	TRBJ2-1	.	.	TGTGCCAGCAGCCAAGAGTTCGTCAGCTCCTACAATGAGCAGTTCTTC	CASSQEFVSSYNEQFF
TRBV7-2	TRBJ2-7	TRBD2	.	TGTGCCAGCAGCTTTAGGGAGCGGGGTGAGCAGTACTTC	CASSFRERGEQYF
TRBV5-1	TRBJ2-7	TRBD2	.	TGCGCCAGCACCGCGGGGGGGGGCTGGGGGAACTACGAGCAGTACTTC	CASTAGGGWGNYEQYF
TRBV24-1	TRBJ2-1	.	.	TGTGCCACCAGTGATCGACAGGACCCCGTAAGAGAGCAGTTCTTC	CATSDRQDPVREQFF
TRBV28	TRBJ2-3	.	.	TGTGCCAGCAGTTTATGCGGTCGCGGCAGGGAATTCAGGTGTACGCAGTATTTT	CASSLCGRGREFRCTQYF
TRBV12-5	TRBJ2-5	TRBD2	.	TGTGCTAGTGGTTTAGGCCTAGCGGGGGGGCTCCAAGAGACCCAGTACTTC	CASGLGLAGGLQETQYF
TRBV11-3	TRBJ2-1	TRBD1	.	TGTGCCAGCAGCTTAAACCCCGGGACAGGGGGGGAGCAGTTCTTC	CASSLNPGTGGEQFF
TRBV6-5	TRBJ1-3	.	.	TGTGCCAGCAGCCGAGAGAGACAGCGAAACACCATATATTTT	CASSRERQRNTIYF
TRBV5-1	TRBJ1-2	TRBD1	.	TGCGCCAGCAGCTGGGGGACAGGGGATAACTATGGCTACACCTTC	CASSWGTGDNYGYTF
TRBV2	TRBJ1-1	.	.	TGTGCCAGCACCAGAGAGGCCACTGAAGCTTTCTTT	CASTREATEAFF
TRBV7-2	TRBJ2-7	TRBD2	.	TGTGCCAGCAGCTTAGGGCGGGGGGGCTTCTACGAGCAGTACTTC	CASSLGRGGFYEQYF
TRBV19	TRBJ2-2	.	.	TGTGCCAGTAGTCTCCGACACGGGGAGCTGTTTTTT	CASSLRHGELFF
TRBV28	TRBJ1-1	TRBD1	.	TGTGCCAGCAGCAAAGCCGGGACAGGGGGTGGAGCTTTCTTT	CASSKAGTGGGAFF
TRBV11-2	TRBJ2-3	TRBD2	.	TGTGCCAGCAGCTCGGGACTAGCGGGGCCGGGAGATACGCAGTATTTT	CASSSGLAGPGDTQYF
TRBV11-2	TRBJ2-7	.	.	TGTGCCAGCAGCATAGCGCGAGCCTACGAGCAGTACTTC	CASSIARAYEQYF
TRBV6-4	TRBJ2-1	TRBD1	.	TGTGCCAGCAGTGTTAACAGGGGGCTCGGTGAGCAGTTCTTC	CASSVNRGLGEQFF
TRBV5-1	TRBJ1-4	.	few	TGCGCCAGCAGCTTCGAGCAAAATGAAAAACTGTTTTTT	CASSFEQNEKLFF
TRBV7-8	TRBJ2-2	TRBD1	few	TGTGCCAGCAGCCCGACAGGGGTGAACACCGGGGAGCTGTTTTTT	CASSPTGVNTGELFF
TRBV6-2/TRBV6-3	TRBJ2-3	.	.	TGTGCCAGCAGTTACGGGGCCTATCCTCCCACAGATACGCAGTATTTT	CASSYGAYPPTDTQYF
TRBV12-5	TRBJ2-2	.	few	TGTGCTAGTGGCCCAGGATTGAACACCGGGGAGCTGTTTTTT	CASGPGLNTGELFF
TRBV5-1	TRBJ1-1	.	.	TGCGCCAGCAGCTTCGGGGGAACTGAAGCTTTCTTT	CASSFGGTEAFF
TRBV27	TRBJ2-7	.	.	TGTGCCAGCAGTTTGGCCAGGAACTACGAGCAGTACTTC	CASSLARNYEQYF
TRBV5-1	TRBJ2-5	.	once	TGCGCCAGCAGTAAGAATACTATGCACCAAGAGACCCAGTACTTC	CASSKNTMHQETQYF